This T cell receptor (beta chain) was recovered during a study of blood T cell repertoires in COVID-19 (dated by TCRdb to about 2020). The study in broad terms: Collaborator samples came from the United States, Italy and Spain and covered acute and convalescent phases of COVID-19. The material from the prospective study consisted of cDNA or gDNA derived from T cells, B-cell-depleted T cells, or PBMCs. The dataset comprised deeply sampled blood TCRbeta repertoires from subjects exposed to, actively infected with, or recovered from COVID-19. A freely available public database, intended as a resource for researchers studying the immune response to SARS-CoV-2, is where the repertoires were released. The samples were drawn from the first 160 participants of the ongoing ImmuneRACE study and from 1,254 subjects provided by 6 global collaborators. A de-identified subject ID, COVID-19 status, age in years and sex were almost always included in the sample metadata. HLA class I and class II types, where available, came from metadata supplied by the sample provider rather than from assay-based typing.

The germline V gene (reference sequence) specifies LNHDA as CDR1 and SQIVND as CDR2. The germline V and J ends show losses of 8 bases and 1 base respectively, and no gene match explains 5 bases of the junction. CDR3 length: 14 amino acids, cysteine to phenylalanine. Solely the CDR3 DNA is kept, with 42 bases framed from the first base. The study at large found these results: The quantity of clinical and demographic metadata differed by source and by participant and was supplied without curation.

To note about this clone: No antigen is known for it. The record has no base qualities; no much larger clone is one base away.

The immunoSEQ Assay, a bias-controlled multiplex PCR, was used to amplify TCRbeta CDR3 regions from genomic DNA. The authors' analysis ran thus. Within the assay, amplification of reference gene primers was used to estimate how many nucleated cells each sample contained. To quantify the absolute abundance of each unique TCRbeta CDR3 rearrangement, sequence reads were collapsed and filtered. For each sample, productive Simpson clonality was calculated as the square root of Simpson's diversity index across productive rearrangements. In TCRdb, the immuneACCESS table is reduced to in-frame sequences with V and J assigned. These tables do not hold every clone; where another copy was compared, an unresolved V gene accounts for under half, and the others remain unexplained. V and J calls and clone size follow that table, whereas D and trimming were derived from the DNA. The table for this sample lists about 34,000 clones; around 80% of them were counted only once. The leading ten clones occupy 7.4% of the sample.

Each collaborating institution followed its own protocols to collect whole blood in K2EDTA tubes. Collaborator samples were shipped for TCRbeta analysis as frozen whole blood, isolated PBMCs, or DNA extracted from either sample type. Here the chain combines TRBV19 and TRBJ2-3, and 8 bases in between align with TRBD1. Sample: peripheral blood. The source of this sequence is a woman aged 60 to 75 with acute or convalescent COVID-19. The CDR3 here reads CASGWGQGTDTQYF. The bases read TGTGCCAGTGGGTGGGGACAGGGCACAGATACGCAGTATTTT.